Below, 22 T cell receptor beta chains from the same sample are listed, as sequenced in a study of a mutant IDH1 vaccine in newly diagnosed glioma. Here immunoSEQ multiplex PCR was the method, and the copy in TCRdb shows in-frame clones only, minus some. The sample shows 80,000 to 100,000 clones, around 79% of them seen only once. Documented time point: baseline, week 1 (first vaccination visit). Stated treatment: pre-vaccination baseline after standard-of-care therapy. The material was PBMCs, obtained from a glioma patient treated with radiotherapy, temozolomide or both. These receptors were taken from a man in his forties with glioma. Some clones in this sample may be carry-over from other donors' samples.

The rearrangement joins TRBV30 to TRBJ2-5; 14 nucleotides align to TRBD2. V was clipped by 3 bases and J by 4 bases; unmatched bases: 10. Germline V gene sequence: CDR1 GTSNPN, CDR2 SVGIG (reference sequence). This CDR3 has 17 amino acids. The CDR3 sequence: CAWRPGLAGAGRETQYF. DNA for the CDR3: TGTGCCTGGAGACCGGGACTAGCGGGGGCCGGGAGAGAGACCCAGTACTTC.

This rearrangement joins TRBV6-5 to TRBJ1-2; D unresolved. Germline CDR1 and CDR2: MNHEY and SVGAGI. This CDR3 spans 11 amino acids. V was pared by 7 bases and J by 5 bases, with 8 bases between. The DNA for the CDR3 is TGTGCCAGCAACTCGGGGTATGGCTACACCTTC. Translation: CASNSGYGYTF.

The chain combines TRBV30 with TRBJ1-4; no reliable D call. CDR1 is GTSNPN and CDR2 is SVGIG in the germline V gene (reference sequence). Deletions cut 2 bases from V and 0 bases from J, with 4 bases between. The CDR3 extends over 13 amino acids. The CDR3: CAWSIATNEKLFF. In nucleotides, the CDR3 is TGTGCCTGGAGTATAGCAACTAATGAAAAACTGTTTTTT.

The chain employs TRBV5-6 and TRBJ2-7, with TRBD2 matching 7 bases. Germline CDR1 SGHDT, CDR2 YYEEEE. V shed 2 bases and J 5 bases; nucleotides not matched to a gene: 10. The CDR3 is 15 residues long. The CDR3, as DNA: TGTGCCAGCAGCTTTCTTGTTGTTGGGGGGGACGAGCAGTACTTC. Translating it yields CASSFLVVGGDEQYF. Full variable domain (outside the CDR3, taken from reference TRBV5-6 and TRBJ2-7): DAGVTQSPTHLIKTRGQQVTLRCSPKSGHDTVSWYQQALGQGPQFIFQYYEEEERQRGNFPDRFSGHQFPNYSSELNVNALLLGDSALYLCASSFLVVGGDEQYFGPGTRLTVT.

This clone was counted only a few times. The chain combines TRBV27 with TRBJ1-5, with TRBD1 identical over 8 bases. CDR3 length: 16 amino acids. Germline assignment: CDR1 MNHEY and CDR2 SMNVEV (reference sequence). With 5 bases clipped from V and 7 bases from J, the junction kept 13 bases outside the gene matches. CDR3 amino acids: CASSPGQAQARQPQHF. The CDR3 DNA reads TGTGCCAGCAGTCCGGGACAGGCACAAGCAAGGCAGCCCCAGCATTTT.

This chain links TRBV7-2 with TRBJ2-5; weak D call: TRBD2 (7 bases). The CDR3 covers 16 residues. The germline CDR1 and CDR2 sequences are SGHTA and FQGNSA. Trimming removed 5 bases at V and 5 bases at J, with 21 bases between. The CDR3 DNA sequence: TGTGCCAGCAGCGGAGGTGGCGGGGGCCGGCGGGAGACCCAGTACTTC. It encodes CASSGGGGGRRETQYF. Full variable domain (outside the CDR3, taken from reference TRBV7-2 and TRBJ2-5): GAGVSQSPSNKVTEKGKDVELRCDPISGHTALYWYRQSLGQGLEFLIYFQGNSAPDKSGLPSDRFSAERTGGSVSTLTIQRTQQEDSAVYLCASSGGGGGRRETQYFGPGTRLLVL.

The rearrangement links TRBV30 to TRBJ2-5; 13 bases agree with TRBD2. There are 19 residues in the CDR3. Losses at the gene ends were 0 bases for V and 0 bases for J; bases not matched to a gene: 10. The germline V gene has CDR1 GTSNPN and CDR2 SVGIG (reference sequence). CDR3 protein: CAWSVLLGTSGVYQETQYF. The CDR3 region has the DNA TGTGCCTGGAGTGTACTTCTTGGGACTAGCGGGGTCTACCAAGAGACCCAGTACTTC.

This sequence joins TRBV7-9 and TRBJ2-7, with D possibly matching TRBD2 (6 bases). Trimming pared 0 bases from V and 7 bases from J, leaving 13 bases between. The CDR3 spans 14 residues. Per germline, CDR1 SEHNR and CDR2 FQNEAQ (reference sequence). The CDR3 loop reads CASSLARGGGEQYF. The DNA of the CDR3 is TGTGCCAGCAGCTTAGCGCGGGGAGGAGGGGAGCAGTACTTC.

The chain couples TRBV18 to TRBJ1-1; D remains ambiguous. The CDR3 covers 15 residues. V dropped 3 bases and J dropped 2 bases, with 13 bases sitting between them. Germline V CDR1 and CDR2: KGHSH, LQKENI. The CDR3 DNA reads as TGTGCCAGCTCACCCACTAACACACGAAACACTGAAGCTTTCTTT. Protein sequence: CASSPTNTRNTEAFF. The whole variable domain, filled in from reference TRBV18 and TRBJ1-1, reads NAGVMQNPRHLVRRRGQEARLRCSPMKGHSHVYWYRQLPEEGLKFMVYLQKENIIDESGMPKERFSAEFPKEGPSILRIQQVVRGDSAAYFCASSPTNTRNTEAFFGQGTRLTVV.

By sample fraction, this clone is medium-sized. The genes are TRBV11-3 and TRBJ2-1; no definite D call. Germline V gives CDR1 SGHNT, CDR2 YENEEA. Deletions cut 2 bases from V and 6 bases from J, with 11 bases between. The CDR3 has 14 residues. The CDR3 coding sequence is TGTGCCAGCAGCTTATCTGGGCAGAGCAATGAGCAGTTCTTC. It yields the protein CASSLSGQSNEQFF.

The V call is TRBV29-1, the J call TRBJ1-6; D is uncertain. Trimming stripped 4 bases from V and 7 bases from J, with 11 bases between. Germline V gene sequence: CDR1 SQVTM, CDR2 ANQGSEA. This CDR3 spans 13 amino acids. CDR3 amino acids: CSVGGDLNSPLHF. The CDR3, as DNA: TGCAGCGTTGGTGGAGACTTAAATTCACCCCTCCACTTT.

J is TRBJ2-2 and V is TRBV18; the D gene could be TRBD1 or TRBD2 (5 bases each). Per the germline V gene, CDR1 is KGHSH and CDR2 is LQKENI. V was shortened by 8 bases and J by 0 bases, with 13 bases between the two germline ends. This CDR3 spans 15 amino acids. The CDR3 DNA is TGTGCCAGCACGGGACGGCCAACGAACACCGGGGAGCTGTTTTTT. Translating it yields CASTGRPTNTGELFF.

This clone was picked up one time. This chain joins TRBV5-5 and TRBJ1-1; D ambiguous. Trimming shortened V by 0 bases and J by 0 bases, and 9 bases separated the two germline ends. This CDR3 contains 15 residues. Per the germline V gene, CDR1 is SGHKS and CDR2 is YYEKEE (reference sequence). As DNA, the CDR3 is TGTGCCAGCAGCTTGGTCTCGGTTATGAACACTGAAGCTTTCTTT. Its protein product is CASSLVSVMNTEAFF.

The CDR3 spells CATKRTGTGEYEQYF. The CDR3 DNA sequence: TGTGCCACCAAGCGTACCGGGACAGGGGAATACGAGCAGTACTTC. The chain is built from TRBV19 and TRBJ2-7, with 10 bases lining up with TRBD1. Germline trimming cut 10 bases from V and 4 bases from J; bases unmatched to any gene: 13. This CDR3 is built from 15 residues. The germline V gene has CDR1 LNHDA and CDR2 SQIVND (reference sequence).

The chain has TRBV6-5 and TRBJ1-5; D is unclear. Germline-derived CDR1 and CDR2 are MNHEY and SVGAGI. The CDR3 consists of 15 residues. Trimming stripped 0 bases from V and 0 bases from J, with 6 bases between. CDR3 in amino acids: CASSYSGFSNQPQHF. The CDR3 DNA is TGTGCCAGCAGTTACTCGGGGTTTAGCAATCAGCCCCAGCATTTT.

The CDR3 spells CASRQDPLYEQYF. In DNA form, the CDR3 reads TGCGCCAGCAGGCAGGATCCGCTATACGAGCAGTACTTC. The rearrangement links TRBV5-1 to TRBJ2-7; D remains unclear. The CDR3 length is 13 residues. The V gene's germline CDR1 is SGHRS and CDR2 YFSETQ. V lost 5 bases and J 4 bases, leaving 13 bases between the germline ends.

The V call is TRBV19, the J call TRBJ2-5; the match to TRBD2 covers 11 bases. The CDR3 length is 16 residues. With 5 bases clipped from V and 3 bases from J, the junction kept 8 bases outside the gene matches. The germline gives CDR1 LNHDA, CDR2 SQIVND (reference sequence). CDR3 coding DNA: TGTGCCAGTAGTCTCTTAGCGGGGGGGGAAGAAGAGACCCAGTACTTC. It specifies CASSLLAGGEEETQYF.

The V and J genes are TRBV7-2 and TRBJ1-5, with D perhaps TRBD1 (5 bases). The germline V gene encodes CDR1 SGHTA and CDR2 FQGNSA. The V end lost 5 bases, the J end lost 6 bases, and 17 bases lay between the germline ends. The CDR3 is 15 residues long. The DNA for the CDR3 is TGTGCCAGCAGCCCGTCTTGGGGCTTAGGTCAGCCCCAGCATTTT. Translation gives CASSPSWGLGQPQHF.

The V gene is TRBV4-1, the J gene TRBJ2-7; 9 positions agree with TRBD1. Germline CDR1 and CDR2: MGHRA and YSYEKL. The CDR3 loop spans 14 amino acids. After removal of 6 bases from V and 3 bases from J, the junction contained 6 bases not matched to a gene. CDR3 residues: CASSSGQGDYEQYF. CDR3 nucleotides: TGCGCCAGCAGTTCGGGACAGGGAGACTACGAGCAGTACTTC.

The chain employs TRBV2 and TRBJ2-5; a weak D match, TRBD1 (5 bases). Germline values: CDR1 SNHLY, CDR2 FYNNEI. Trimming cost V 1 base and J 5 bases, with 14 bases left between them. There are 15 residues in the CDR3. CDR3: CASSEGQNKGETQYF. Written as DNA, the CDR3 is TGTGCCAGCAGTGAAGGGCAGAACAAGGGGGAGACCCAGTACTTC. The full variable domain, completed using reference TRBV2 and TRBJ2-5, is EPEVTQTPSHQVTQMGQEVILRCVPISNHLYFYWYRQILGQKVEFLVSFYNNEISEKSEIFDDQFSVERPDGSNFTLKIRSTKLEDSAMYFCASSEGQNKGETQYFGPGTRLLVL.

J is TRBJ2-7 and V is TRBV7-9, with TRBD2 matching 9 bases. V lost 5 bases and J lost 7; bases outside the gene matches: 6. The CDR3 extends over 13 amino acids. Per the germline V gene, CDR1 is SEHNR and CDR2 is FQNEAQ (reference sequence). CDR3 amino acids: CASSPRGGGEQYF. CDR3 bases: TGTGCCAGCAGCCCGCGGGGGGGCGGGGAGCAGTACTTC.

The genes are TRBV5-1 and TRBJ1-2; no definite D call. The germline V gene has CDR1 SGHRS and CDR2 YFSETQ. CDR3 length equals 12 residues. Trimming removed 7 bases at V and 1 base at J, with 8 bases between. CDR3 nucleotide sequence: TGCGCCAGCTCCGGGAATAACTATGGCTACACCTTC. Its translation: CASSGNNYGYTF.